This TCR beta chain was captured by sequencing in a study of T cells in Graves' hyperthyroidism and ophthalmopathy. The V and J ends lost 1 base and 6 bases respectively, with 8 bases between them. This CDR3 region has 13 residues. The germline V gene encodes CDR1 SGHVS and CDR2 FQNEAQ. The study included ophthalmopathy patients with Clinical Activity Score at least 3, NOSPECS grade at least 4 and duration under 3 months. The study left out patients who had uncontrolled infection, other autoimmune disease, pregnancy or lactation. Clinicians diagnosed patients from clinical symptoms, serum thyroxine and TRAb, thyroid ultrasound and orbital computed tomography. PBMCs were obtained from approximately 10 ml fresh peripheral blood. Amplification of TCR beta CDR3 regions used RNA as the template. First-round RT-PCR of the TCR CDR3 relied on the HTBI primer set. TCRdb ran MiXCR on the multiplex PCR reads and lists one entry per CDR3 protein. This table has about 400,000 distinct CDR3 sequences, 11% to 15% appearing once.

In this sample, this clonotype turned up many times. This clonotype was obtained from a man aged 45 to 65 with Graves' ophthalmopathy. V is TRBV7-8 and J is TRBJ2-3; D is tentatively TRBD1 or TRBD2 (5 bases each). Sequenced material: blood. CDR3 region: CASSLEWGDTQYF. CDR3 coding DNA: TGTGCCAGCAGCTTAGAGTGGGGGGATACGCAGTATTTT.